This T cell receptor (beta chain) emerged from a study of post-analysis software for immune sequencing data. Study-wide results and limits: Compared against controls, patients with multiple sclerosis displayed significantly lower normalized Chao1 diversity. Patients carried several TRBV segments more frequently than controls did, and TRBV5-6, TRBV5-1 and TRBV20-1 were among them.

The TCR beta cDNA libraries carried unique molecular identifiers. A population of roughly 0.85 to 10 million T cells gave rise to about 500,000 cDNA molecules. TCRdb analysed the PCR reads with MiXCR anew, one entry per CDR3 protein. This sample has approximately 730,000 distinct CDR3 sequences, with about 27% found just once. The germline V gene encodes CDR1 DFQATT and CDR2 SNEGSKA (reference sequence). This CDR3 comprises 14 residues. Remarks on this clonotype: Its antigen is as yet unknown. A junction end diverges from the germline sequence, so it may reflect a read error.

The sequencing sample was made of blood. This rearrangement joins TRBV20-1 to TRBJ2-7; D might be TRBD2 (6 bases). The TCR sequence derives from a girl aged 5-17 years with multiple sclerosis. CDR3 DNA sequence: TGCAGTGTTAGAGGGCGGGACCACACCTACGAGCAGTACTTC. This sequence encodes CSVRGRDHTYEQYF.